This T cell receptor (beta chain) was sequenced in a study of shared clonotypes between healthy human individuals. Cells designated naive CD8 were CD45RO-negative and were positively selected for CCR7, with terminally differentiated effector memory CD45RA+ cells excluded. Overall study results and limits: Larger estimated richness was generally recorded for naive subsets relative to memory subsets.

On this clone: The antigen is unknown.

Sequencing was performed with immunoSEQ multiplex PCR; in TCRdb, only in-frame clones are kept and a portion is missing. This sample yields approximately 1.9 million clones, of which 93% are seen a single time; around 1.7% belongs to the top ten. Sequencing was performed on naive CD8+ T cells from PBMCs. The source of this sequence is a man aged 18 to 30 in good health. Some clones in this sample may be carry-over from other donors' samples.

In DNA form, the CDR3 reads TGTGCCAGCAGTGAAAAGGGGCCGGGGAATCAGCCCCAGCATTTT. Translation: CASSEKGPGNQPQHF. The J gene is TRBJ1-5, the V gene TRBV6-1, with a possible D match to TRBD1 (5 bases). The V gene's germline CDR1 is MNHNS and CDR2 SASEGT. V lost 2 bases, J lost 4 bases, and 12 bases lay in between. CDR3 length equals 15 residues.